The clone carrying this T cell receptor gamma chain was picked up a small number of times. Its antigen is not known. The same CDR3 can be traced to other DNA sequences in this sample. Alphabeta T cells were depleted, then CD3+ Vdelta1+ Vdelta2- thymocytes were FACS-sorted. Between about 98% and 99.6% of sorted thymocytes were Vdelta1+. This sample stems from a study of Vδ1+ human thymocytes. Findings of the study overall: Thymic delta-chain repertoires held 15% to 20% Vdelta2 sequences and few Vdelta3, despite high sort purity. In the thymus, TRG and TRD repertoires looked highly polyclonal with Gaussian CDR3 lengths.

Sequences come from RNA converted to cDNA by reverse transcription. The CDR3 regions were amplified by multiplex PCR from V-gene primers to a constant-region primer. TCRdb ran CATT on the multiplex PCR reads. Of tens of thousands of gamma-chain clones listed, roughly 20% were seen once; the top ten hold under 2%. The CDR3 sequence is 13 residues long. Germline values: CDR1 VTNTFY, CDR2 YDVSTARD (reference sequence). Trimming took 0 bases from V and 6 from J; bases not matched to a gene: 5. This clonotype was sampled from a boy less than two years old who had congenital heart surgery. The V and J genes are TRGV3 and TRGJ1 or TRGJ2. The sequencing input was Vdelta1+ gamma-delta thymocytes from the thymus. Sample subset: FACS-sorted CD3+ TCRalphabeta- TCRVdelta1+ TCRVdelta2- thymocytes. The chain's CDR3 is CATWDRPRYKKLF. CDR3 DNA sequence: TGTGCCACCTGGGACAGGCCACGTTATAAGAAACTCTTT.